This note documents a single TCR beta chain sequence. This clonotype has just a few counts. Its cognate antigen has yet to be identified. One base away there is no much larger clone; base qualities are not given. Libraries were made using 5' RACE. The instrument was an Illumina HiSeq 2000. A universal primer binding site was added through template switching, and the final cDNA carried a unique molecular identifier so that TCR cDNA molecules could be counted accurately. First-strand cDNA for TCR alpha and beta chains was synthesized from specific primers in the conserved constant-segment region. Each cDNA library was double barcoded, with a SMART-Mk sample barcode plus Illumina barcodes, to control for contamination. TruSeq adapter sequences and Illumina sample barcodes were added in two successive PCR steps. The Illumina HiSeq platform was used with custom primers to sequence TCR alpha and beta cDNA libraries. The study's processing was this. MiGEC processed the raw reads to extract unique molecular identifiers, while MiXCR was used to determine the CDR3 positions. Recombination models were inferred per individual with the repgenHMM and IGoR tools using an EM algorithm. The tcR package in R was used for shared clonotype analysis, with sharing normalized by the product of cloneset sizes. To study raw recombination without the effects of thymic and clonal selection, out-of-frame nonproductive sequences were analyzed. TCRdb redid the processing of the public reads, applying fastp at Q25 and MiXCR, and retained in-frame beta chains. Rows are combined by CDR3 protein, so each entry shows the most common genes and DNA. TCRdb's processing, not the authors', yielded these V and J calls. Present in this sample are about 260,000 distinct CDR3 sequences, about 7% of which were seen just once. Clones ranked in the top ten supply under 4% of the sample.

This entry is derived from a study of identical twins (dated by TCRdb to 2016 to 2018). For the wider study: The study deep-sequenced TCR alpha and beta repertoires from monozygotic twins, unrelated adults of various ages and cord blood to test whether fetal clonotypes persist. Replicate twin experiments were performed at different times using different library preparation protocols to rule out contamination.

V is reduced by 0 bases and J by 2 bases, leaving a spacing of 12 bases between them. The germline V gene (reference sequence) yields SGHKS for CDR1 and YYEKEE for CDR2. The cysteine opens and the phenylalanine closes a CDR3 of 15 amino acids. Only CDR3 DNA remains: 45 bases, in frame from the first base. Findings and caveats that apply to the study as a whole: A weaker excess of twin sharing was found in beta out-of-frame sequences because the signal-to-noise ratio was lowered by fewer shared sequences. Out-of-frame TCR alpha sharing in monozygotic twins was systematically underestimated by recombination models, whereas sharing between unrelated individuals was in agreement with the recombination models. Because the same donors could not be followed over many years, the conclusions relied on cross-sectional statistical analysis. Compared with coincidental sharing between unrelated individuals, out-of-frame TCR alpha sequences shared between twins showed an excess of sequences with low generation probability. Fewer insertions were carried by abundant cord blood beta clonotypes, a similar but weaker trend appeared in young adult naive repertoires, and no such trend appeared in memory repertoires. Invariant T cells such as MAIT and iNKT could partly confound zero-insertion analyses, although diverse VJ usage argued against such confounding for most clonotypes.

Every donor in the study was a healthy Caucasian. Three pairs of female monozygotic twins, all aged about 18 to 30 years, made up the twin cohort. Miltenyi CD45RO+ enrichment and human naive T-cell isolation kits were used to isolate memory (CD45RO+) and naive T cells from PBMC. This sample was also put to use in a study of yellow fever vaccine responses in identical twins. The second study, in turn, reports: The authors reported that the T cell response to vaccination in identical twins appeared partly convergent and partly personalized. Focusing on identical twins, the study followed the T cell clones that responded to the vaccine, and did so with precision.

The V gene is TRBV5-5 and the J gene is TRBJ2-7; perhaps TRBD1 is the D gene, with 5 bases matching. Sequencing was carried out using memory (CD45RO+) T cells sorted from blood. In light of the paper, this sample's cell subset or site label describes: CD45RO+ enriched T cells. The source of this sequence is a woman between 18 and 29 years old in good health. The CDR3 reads CASSLGDGQAYEQYF. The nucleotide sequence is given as TGTGCCAGCAGCTTGGGGGATGGACAAGCCTACGAGCAGTACTTC.